This entry is about one TCR beta chain. This clonotype came up a few times. Its target antigen remains unknown. No per-base quality is available; no much larger clone lies one base away. The data were taken from a study of T cell repertoires in cytomegalovirus infection (dated by TCRdb to the late 2010s). For the wider study: Peptide stimulations targeted recently identified HLA-C-restricted CMV epitopes, whose presentation resists viral immunomodulation, together with well-studied HLA-B-restricted epitopes. Donor HLA type was relevant to the analysis, as public TCR beta signatures indicated carriage of CMV infection together with the matching HLA type. Findings and caveats that apply to the study as a whole: Carriers of CMV infection plus the relevant HLA type were discriminated by the cumulative frequency of public TCR beta family members in the study cohort and in an independent approximately 360-donor cohort. The ex vivo response was dominated by HLA-C-restricted CMV-specific TCR beta clonotypes, which also provided the single most frequent clonotype in two of eight donors.

This sample was sequenced with an Illumina HiSeq 1500. The public reads were quality trimmed at Q25 with fastp and then assembled into clones with MiXCR by TCRdb, keeping productive beta chains. Entries that share a CDR3 protein sequence are merged under the most common genes and DNA. The sample table holds about 47,000 distinct CDR3 sequences, of which 15% to 20% were seen once. Over 75% of the sample rests with the top ten. Interpreted using the paper, the treatment or condition label stands for: in vitro stimulation with specific CMV peptide epitopes to enrich CMV-specific T cells. The CDR3 contains 13 residues, cysteine and phenylalanine counted. CDR3 DNA only is kept here, 39 bases in frame from base 1. CDR1 and CDR2 are read off the germline V gene (reference sequence) as LNHDA and SQIVND. Relative to germline, V is 3 bases shorter and J is 6 bases shorter, with 12 bases between their ends.

The chain employs TRBV19 and TRBJ2-7; the D segment is perhaps TRBD1 or TRBD2, each sharing 5 matched bases. The source was CD8+ T cells from cultured PBMCs, collected from culture after CMV antigen stimulation. This TCR came from a human donor in good health (CMV status not recorded). Some clones in this sample may be carry-over from other donors' samples. The CDR3: CASSMRSGGEQYF. In nucleotides, the sequence is TGTGCCAGTAGTATGCGTTCTGGGGGCGAGCAGTACTTC.